The 29 T cell receptor beta chains below were found in one sample sequenced in a study of graft-versus-host responses after intestinal transplantation (dated by TCRdb to the early 2020s). To prepare the library, the immunoSEQ multiplex PCR assay was applied. TCRdb retrieved this table from immuneACCESS and kept in-frame rearrangements only. Not all clones are present; in checked studies, unresolved V genes account for under half, and no reason is known for the remainder. This sample is represented by 1,500 to 2,000 clones; 38% of them were singletons. Roughly 9% of the sample lies in the top ten. The sample's time point label is to be understood as: cells obtained before transplantation from donor or recipient. In mixed lymphocyte reactions, 200,000 CFSE-labeled pre-transplant responders were plated with 200,000 irradiated violet-dye-labeled stimulators and cultured for 5 to 6 days. Here the sequenced sample was alloreactive CD8+ T cells from a mixed lymphocyte reaction culture, taken before transplantation. This specimen's cell subset or site label, per the study, means: CFSE-low proliferating T cells sorted from roughly 6-day pre-transplant mixed lymphocyte reaction (GvH or HvG direction). The receptors derive from a human patient who was an organ donor for intestinal transplantation.

By share of the sample, this clone is large (0.1 to 1%). The chain employs TRBV9 and TRBJ1-2, with 10 bases matching TRBD1. CDR3 size: 16 residues. Germline trimming cut 4 bases from V and 4 bases from J; bases unmatched to any gene: 10. The germline CDR1 and CDR2 sequences are SGDLS and YYNGEE. CDR3 coding DNA: TGTGCCAGCAGCCCAGAAAGAGGGACAGGGGTCTATGGCTACACCTTC. This translates into CASSPERGTGVYGYTF.

This clone is termed large (0.1 to 1%). The same CDR3 can be traced to other DNA sequences in this sample. The chain links TRBV6-5 to TRBJ2-1, with TRBD2 identical over 14 bases. Germline V gene sequence: CDR1 MNHEY, CDR2 SVGAGI. After removal of 0 bases from V and 6 bases from J, the junction contained 1 base not matched to a gene. This CDR3 contains 16 residues. In DNA, the CDR3 is TGTGCCAGCAGTTACTCGACTAGCGGGGGGGCCAATGAGCAGTTCTTC. This sequence encodes CASSYSTSGGANEQFF.

The V and J genes are TRBV28 and TRBJ2-3; weak D call: TRBD2 (6 bases). V was trimmed by 7 bases and J by 0 bases, leaving 11 bases between them. The CDR3 totals 14 residues. The germline gives CDR1 MDHEN, CDR2 SYDVKM. The CDR3 coding sequence is TGTGCCAGCACAAGGGACTCTAGCACAGATACGCAGTATTTT. Its protein product is CASTRDSSTDTQYF.

The gene calls are TRBV27 and TRBJ1-2; 12 nucleotides match TRBD1. The V segment lost 3 bases and the J segment 2 bases; nucleotides outside the gene matches: 7. The CDR3 runs 17 residues. CDR1 is MNHEY and CDR2 is SMNVEV in the germline V gene (reference sequence). The CDR3 spells CASSFSGTGGANYGYTF. CDR3 nucleotide sequence: TGTGCCAGCAGTTTTTCCGGGACAGGGGGCGCCAACTATGGCTACACCTTC.

This clone has only a few counts. The V and J genes are TRBV4-3 and TRBJ2-7, with D perhaps assigned TRBD1 or TRBD2 (5 bases each). Trimming pared 0 bases from V and 7 bases from J, leaving 13 bases between. CDR1 and CDR2 from the germline V gene are LGHNA and YSLEER. The CDR3 is 14 amino acids. The CDR3 reads CASSQDNGAREQYF. The DNA of the CDR3 is TGCGCCAGCAGCCAAGATAACGGGGCGCGGGAGCAGTACTTC.

The chain is built from TRBV9 and TRBJ1-2; 8 nucleotides match TRBD1. With V trimmed by 3 bases and J by 4 bases, 5 bases remained unmatched. Per germline, CDR1 SGDLS and CDR2 YYNGEE. This CDR3 has 14 amino acids. The CDR3 region is CASSATGGSYGYTF. The CDR3 region has the DNA TGTGCCAGCAGCGCAACAGGGGGGAGCTATGGCTACACCTTC.

The chain employs TRBV6-6 and TRBJ2-3; D is unclear. There are 12 residues in the CDR3. Germline V gives CDR1 MNHNY, CDR2 SVGAGI (reference sequence). The V end was cut by 7 bases, the J end by 2 bases, with 7 bases between. This chain's CDR3 is CASTVSTDTQYF. CDR3 in DNA: TGTGCCAGCACGGTGTCCACAGATACGCAGTATTTT.

This chain links TRBV7-8 with TRBJ2-5; D ambiguous. V lost 5 bases and J 5 bases, leaving 9 bases between the germline ends. CDR1 and CDR2 (germline): SGHVS, FQNEAQ. This CDR3 is 12 amino acids long. The CDR3 DNA reads TGTGCCAGCAGCATCGTAGGCGAGACCCAGTACTTC. Translating gives CASSIVGETQYF. Combining the CDR3 with reference TRBV7-8 and TRBJ2-5 gives the whole variable domain GAGVSQSPRYKVAKRGQDVALRCDPISGHVSLFWYQQALGQGPEFLTYFQNEAQLDKSGLPSDRFFAERPEGSVSTLKIQRTQQEDSAVYLCASSIVGETQYFGPGTRLLVL.

This clone was detected only a few times. The chain uses TRBV6-6 and TRBJ2-3; D is possibly TRBD2 (7 bases). CDR1 MNHNY and CDR2 SVGAGI come from the germline V gene (reference sequence). Trimming pared 0 bases from V and 6 bases from J, leaving 16 bases between. This CDR3 is built from 16 residues. CDR3 amino acids: CASSYSSRGGADTQYF. The CDR3 DNA reads TGTGCCAGCAGTTACTCGAGTCGTGGGGGGGCGGATACGCAGTATTTT.

The chain links TRBV29-1 to TRBJ2-3, with a tentative D call TRBD1 (5 bases). The CDR3 is 16 amino acids. The V and J ends lost 2 bases and 1 base respectively, with 16 bases between them. Germline V gives CDR1 SQVTM, CDR2 ANQGSEA. The CDR3 nucleotides read TGCAGCGTTGAACCCTTGGGGCAGACGGGCACAGATACGCAGTATTTT. This encodes CSVEPLGQTGTDTQYF.

The V call is TRBV6-8, the J call TRBJ1-2, with 7 positions matching TRBD1. CDR1 is MNHGY, CDR2 SAAAGT, per germline. After removal of 2 bases from V and 4 bases from J, the junction contained 7 bases not matched to a gene. The CDR3 has 15 amino acids. The CDR3 loop is CASSYTRDSIYGYTF. The CDR3 bases are TGTGCCAGCAGTTACACCCGGGACAGTATCTATGGCTACACCTTC.

The genes are TRBV30 and TRBJ1-1; the D is unclear. Germline V gene sequence: CDR1 GTSNPN, CDR2 SVGIG (reference sequence). The CDR3 is 10 residues long. Between the trimmed V and J ends, which lost 2 bases and 3 bases, there was a span of 1 base. The CDR3 loop is CAWSYTEAFF. The CDR3 nucleotides read TGTGCCTGGAGTTACACTGAAGCTTTCTTT.

The V call is TRBV27, the J call TRBJ2-7; D not resolved. This CDR3 has 11 amino acids. Between the trimmed V and J ends, which lost 5 bases and 3 bases, there was a span of 5 bases. Germline V gene data show CDR1 as MNHEY and CDR2 as SMNVEV (reference sequence). The CDR3 loop reads CASSPHYEQYF. For the CDR3, the DNA is TGTGCCAGCAGTCCGCACTACGAGCAGTACTTC.

This clone came up a few times. The V call is TRBV7-9, the J call TRBJ2-7, with D possibly TRBD1 on 5 matching bases. Trimming took off 1 base at V and 1 base at J, with 11 bases between the two ends. This CDR3 region has 15 residues. CDR1 and CDR2 (germline): SEHNR, FQNEAQ (reference sequence). In DNA, the CDR3 is TGTGCCAGCAGCTTAGAGGCAGGGCTTTCCTACGAGCAGTACTTC. Protein: CASSLEAGLSYEQYF.

This chain links TRBV7-9 with TRBJ2-7, with 7 bases that match TRBD1. V was pared by 4 bases and J by 3 bases, with 3 bases of the junction left unmatched. The germline V gene encodes CDR1 SEHNR and CDR2 FQNEAQ (reference sequence). The CDR3 is made up of 13 amino acids. CDR3 residues: CASSSTGIYEQYF. In DNA, the CDR3 is TGTGCCAGCAGCTCGACAGGGATCTACGAGCAGTACTTC. The entire variable domain, with the rest obtained from reference TRBV7-9 and TRBJ2-7, is as follows: DTGVSQNPRHKITKRGQNVTFRCDPISEHNRLYWYRQTLGQGPEFLTYFQNEAQLEKSRLLSDRFSAERPKGSFSTLEIQRTEQGDSAMYLCASSSTGIYEQYFGPGTRLTVT.

J is TRBJ2-5 and V is TRBV5-6, with D possibly being TRBD2 (5 bases). The end of the DNA aligns better with TRBJ2-7, so the J call may be wrong. The CDR3 is 13 amino acids. Germline values: CDR1 SGHDT, CDR2 YYEEEE. The CDR3 bases are TGTGCCAGCAGCTTGGTAGGGAGCTACGAGCAGTACTTC. It specifies CASSLVGSYEQYF.

This chain joins TRBV7-9 and TRBJ2-2; a possible D gene is TRBD2 (6 bases). Germline values: CDR1 SEHNR, CDR2 FQNEAQ (reference sequence). The V and J ends lost 1 base and 4 bases respectively, with 10 bases between them. CDR3 size: 15 residues. CDR3 in DNA: TGTGCCAGCAGCTTAGGACCCGGGGGCACCGGGGAGCTGTTTTTT. Translating gives CASSLGPGGTGELFF. The full variable domain, its missing parts supplied by reference TRBV7-9 and TRBJ2-2, is DTGVSQNPRHKITKRGQNVTFRCDPISEHNRLYWYRQTLGQGPEFLTYFQNEAQLEKSRLLSDRFSAERPKGSFSTLEIQRTEQGDSAMYLCASSLGPGGTGELFFGEGSRLTVL.

In this sample, this clone turned up a few times. The V gene is TRBV5-1, the J gene TRBJ2-2, with TRBD2 matching 10 bases. Germline V gene sequence: CDR1 SGHRS, CDR2 YFSETQ. The CDR3 loop spans 18 amino acids. Germline trimming cut 2 bases from V and 6 bases from J; bases unmatched to any gene: 13. CDR3: CASSFLAGASKVAGELFF. The DNA for the CDR3 is TGCGCCAGCAGCTTTCTAGCGGGGGCTTCCAAGGTCGCCGGGGAGCTGTTTTTT. Full variable domain (rest looked up from reference TRBV5-1 and TRBJ2-2): KAGVTQTPRYLIKTRGQQVTLSCSPISGHRSVSWYQQTPGQGLQFLFEYFSETQRNKGNFPGRFSGRQFSNSRSEMNVSTLELGDSALYLCASSFLAGASKVAGELFFGEGSRLTVL.

This clone is labeled as large (0.1 to 1%). The CDR3 bases are TGCGCCAGCAGCCAAGCGGGACAGGGCCCCTATGGCTACACCTTC. This gives the protein CASSQAGQGPYGYTF. V gene TRBV4-3 combines with J gene TRBJ1-2; 9 bases are a match to TRBD1. The CDR3 extends over 15 amino acids. Germline assignment: CDR1 LGHNA and CDR2 YSLEER. V dropped 1 base and J dropped 4; count of bases not matched to a gene: 4.

Within the sample, this clone is large. The gene calls are TRBV7-9 and TRBJ2-1; 10 bases are a match to TRBD2. The germline V gene has CDR1 SEHNR and CDR2 FQNEAQ (reference sequence). J gave up 0 bases and V 1 base, and 9 bases lay outside the gene matches. The CDR3 is 19 amino acids. The CDR3 DNA reads as TGTGCCAGCAGCTTAGGGGTTATACTAGCGGGGATCTCCTACAATGAGCAGTTCTTC. Translated, it gives CASSLGVILAGISYNEQFF.

This clone was seen more than once but under ten times. The V and J genes are TRBV5-5 and TRBJ2-7; TRBD1 matches 11 bases. The CDR3 consists of 14 residues. The V gene's germline CDR1 is SGHKS and CDR2 YYEKEE (reference sequence). V trimming: 4 bases; J trimming: 4 bases; junction bases outside the gene matches: 4. CDR3 in amino acids: CASSPGTGGYEQYF. DNA for the CDR3: TGTGCCAGCAGCCCCGGGACAGGGGGTTACGAGCAGTACTTC. Using reference TRBV5-5 and TRBJ2-7 for the parts outside the CDR3, the full variable domain is DAGVTQSPTHLIKTRGQQVTLRCSPISGHKSVSWYQQVLGQGPQFIFQYYEKEERGRGNFPDRFSARQFPNYSSELNVNALLLGDSALYLCASSPGTGGYEQYFGPGTRLTVT.

This clone was seen a few times. The chain joins TRBV27 to TRBJ2-1; no definite D call. Germline V gives CDR1 MNHEY, CDR2 SMNVEV (reference sequence). V was shortened by 4 bases and J by 7 bases, with 11 bases between the two germline ends. There are 13 residues in the CDR3. CDR3 protein: CASSYGSNNEQFF. In DNA, the CDR3 is TGTGCCAGCAGTTACGGATCGAATAATGAGCAGTTCTTC.

This clone has a single count. The rearrangement joins TRBV4-3 to TRBJ2-7, with 10 bases that match TRBD1. Trimming cost V 4 bases and J 3 bases; bases outside gene matches: 3. The CDR3 covers 14 residues. The germline V gene has CDR1 LGHNA and CDR2 YSLEER. CDR3: CASSPGTGDYEQYF. Written as DNA, the CDR3 is TGCGCCAGCAGCCCTGGGACAGGGGACTACGAGCAGTACTTC.

The chain employs TRBV6-5 and TRBJ2-1, with TRBD2 identical over 10 bases. The CDR3 is 15 amino acids. Losses at the gene ends were 6 bases for V and 8 bases for J; bases not matched to a gene: 10. Germline CDR1 is MNHEY and CDR2 is SVGAGI. CDR3 bases: TGTGCCAGCAGCCCTAGCGGGGGACAAGGGGATGAGCAGTTCTTC. Protein product: CASSPSGGQGDEQFF.

The V gene is TRBV6-1, the J gene TRBJ2-7; D not resolved. Trimming left V 4 bases short and J 1 base short, with 2 bases between. The germline CDR1 and CDR2 sequences are MNHNS and SASEGT. The CDR3 contains 11 residues. The DNA of the CDR3 is TGTGCCAGCAGTGTATCCTACGAGCAGTACTTC. Protein product: CASSVSYEQYF.

With regard to this clone: Germline is not matched at one junction end, which may reflect a read error. Other DNA sequences of this sample code for an identical CDR3. The chain uses TRBV4-1 and TRBJ1-2; D is unresolved. The CDR3 loop spans 13 amino acids. Germline lookup yields CDR1 MGHRA and CDR2 YSYEKL. Here the CDR3 reads CASSQENGSGYTF. CDR3 sequence (DNA): TGTGCCAGCAGCCAAGAGAATGGGTCTGGCTACACCTTC.

In its sample, this clone was seen a few times. J is TRBJ1-1 and V is TRBV4-1, with D maybe TRBD1 (5 bases). V was pared by 3 bases and J by 3 bases, with 14 bases between. The CDR3 consists of 15 residues. The germline V gene encodes CDR1 MGHRA and CDR2 YSYEKL. The CDR3 DNA reads as TGCGCCAGCAGCCACGGGACGGAACCTCACACTGAAGCTTTCTTT. Its protein is CASSHGTEPHTEAFF.

J is TRBJ1-6 and V is TRBV2; D is unresolved. Per germline, CDR1 SNHLY and CDR2 FYNNEI. V lost 1 base, J lost 5 bases, and 6 bases lay in between. The CDR3 contains 14 residues. Written as DNA, the CDR3 is TGTGCCAGCAGTGAAGTGTTAAATAATTCACCCCTCCACTTT. It encodes CASSEVLNNSPLHF. Full variable domain (rest looked up from reference TRBV2 and TRBJ1-6): EPEVTQTPSHQVTQMGQEVILRCVPISNHLYFYWYRQILGQKVEFLVSFYNNEISEKSEIFDDQFSVERPDGSNFTLKIRSTKLEDSAMYFCASSEVLNNSPLHFGNGTRLTVT.

In this sample, this clone turned up a few times. V is TRBV6-8 and J is TRBJ2-1; the D is unclear. CDR1 and CDR2 from the germline V gene are MNHGY and SAAAGT. This CDR3 is built from 14 residues. The V gene lost 6 bases and the J gene lost 0 bases, with 9 bases spanning the gap. As DNA, the CDR3 is TGTGCCAGCAGACCTGGAAGCTCCTACAATGAGCAGTTCTTC. It translates to CASRPGSSYNEQFF.